Below, 22 T cell receptor beta chains from the same sample are listed, as sequenced in a study of control samples from healthy donors and cancer patients. Clones were read by immunoSEQ multiplex PCR, and TCRdb kept only the in-frame ones, dropping some. The table shows some 41,000 clones, with 70% to 90% occurring only once. Sequenced sample: PBMCs. Every receptor here comes from a woman aged 55-70 years with lung cancer.

V usage is TRBV2 and J usage is TRBJ2-1, with 7 bases that match TRBD1. Trimming cost V 5 bases and J 7 bases; bases outside gene matches: 2. Germline V CDR1 and CDR2: SNHLY, FYNNEI. There are 12 residues in the CDR3. The CDR3: CASSKQGNEQFF. CDR3 sequence (DNA): TGTGCCAGCAGTAAACAGGGGAATGAGCAGTTCTTC.

V and J are TRBV5-1 and TRBJ2-4; a weak D match, TRBD2 (5 bases). Germline CDR1 reads SGHRS; CDR2 reads YFSETQ. V was cut by 5 bases and J by 1 base, with 22 bases left in between. The CDR3 totals 18 residues. The CDR3 DNA sequence: TGCGCCAGCAGGAAGGACTCTGGCGGGCGAGGGGCCAAAAACATTCAGTACTTC. It is translated as CASRKDSGGRGAKNIQYF.

This clone appeared once. The rearrangement uses TRBV19 and TRBJ1-4, with 7 bases that match TRBD1. Germline V gene sequence: CDR1 LNHDA, CDR2 SQIVND (reference sequence). The CDR3 is 14 amino acids. Trimming removed 5 bases from V and 8 bases from J; junction bases left unmatched: 8. CDR3 DNA sequence: TGTGCCAGTAGTGGACAGGACCGTTGGGAAAAACTGTTTTTT. It is translated as CASSGQDRWEKLFF.

The gene calls are TRBV6-6 and TRBJ2-7; D could derive from TRBD1 or TRBD2 (5 bases each). There are 14 residues in the CDR3. The V gene's germline CDR1 is MNHNY and CDR2 SVGAGI (reference sequence). Trimming removed 8 bases from V and 3 bases from J, with 17 bases in between. The CDR3 region is CASCPGRSFYEQYF. The CDR3 DNA follows: TGTGCCAGCTGTCCGGGACGGAGCTTCTACGAGCAGTACTTC.

The chain employs TRBV7-6 and TRBJ2-3; a possible D gene is TRBD2 (6 bases). The CDR3 has 15 residues. Germline values: CDR1 SGHVS, CDR2 FNYEAQ. V was trimmed by 7 bases and J by 7 bases, leaving 21 bases between them. The CDR3 coding sequence is TGTGCCAGCACCATGGAGGGAGGCGGGATGAATACGCAGTATTTT. Translating it yields CASTMEGGGMNTQYF.

The chain combines TRBV24-1 with TRBJ2-1, with 7 bases matching TRBD1. Germline V gives CDR1 KGHDR, CDR2 SFDVKD. The CDR3 has 15 residues. V was pared by 3 bases and J by 5 bases, with 6 bases of the junction left unmatched. CDR3 amino acids: CATSDAGTEDNEQFF. The CDR3 DNA sequence: TGTGCCACCAGTGATGCCGGGACAGAGGACAATGAGCAGTTCTTC.

The V call is TRBV12-3 or TRBV12-4, the J call TRBJ1-1, with unresolved D. Trimming stripped 0 bases from V and 4 bases from J, with 6 bases between. The CDR3 consists of 13 residues. The CDR3 sequence is CASSLAQSTEAFF. In DNA, the CDR3 is TGTGCCAGCAGTTTAGCGCAGAGCACTGAAGCTTTCTTT.

This clone has only one observation. The rearrangement uses TRBV6-1 and TRBJ2-7; TRBD1 is a possible D gene (6 bases). Germline CDR1 MNHNS, CDR2 SASEGT. There are 13 residues in the CDR3. V gave up 2 bases and J gave up 5 bases, with 10 bases separating them. CDR3 bases: TGTGCCAGCAGTGAAACAGGGATCCACGAGCAGTACTTC. Translating gives CASSETGIHEQYF.

The sample holds one count of this clone. The V call is TRBV30, the J call TRBJ2-3; D is uncertain. V shed 2 bases and J shed 1 base, with 7 bases lying between them. The CDR3 consists of 13 residues. The germline CDR1 and CDR2 sequences are GTSNPN and SVGIG (reference sequence). This CDR3 is CAWSLSGTDTQYF. In nucleotides, the CDR3 is TGTGCCTGGAGTCTCTCGGGCACAGATACGCAGTATTTT.

J is TRBJ2-1 and V is TRBV15; D remains ambiguous. The germline CDR1 and CDR2 sequences are LNHNV and YYDKDF (reference sequence). Trimming stripped 3 bases from V and 0 bases from J, with 12 bases between. The CDR3 contains 16 residues. CDR3 in amino acids: CATSRSREFSYNEQFF. The CDR3 bases are TGTGCCACCAGCAGGTCTAGAGAATTCTCCTACAATGAGCAGTTCTTC. The whole variable domain, remainder taken from reference TRBV15 and TRBJ2-1, is DAMVIQNPRYQVTQFGKPVTLSCSQTLNHNVMYWYQQKSSQAPKLLFHYYDKDFNNEADTPDNFQSRRPNTSFCFLDIRSPGLGDTAMYLCATSRSREFSYNEQFFGPGTRLTVL.

The chain recombines TRBV5-1 with TRBJ2-2; D unclear. CDR1 is SGHRS, CDR2 YFSETQ, per germline. CDR3 length equals 18 residues. Trimming left V 4 bases short and J 0 bases short, with 19 bases between. The chain's CDR3 is CASSPTDISPSNTGELFF. CDR3 sequence (DNA): TGCGCCAGCAGCCCTACCGACATTTCGCCTTCGAACACCGGGGAGCTGTTTTTT.

V and J are TRBV12-3 or TRBV12-4 and TRBJ2-7, with a weak D call TRBD1 (6 bases). The ends were cut back, 3 bases at V and 4 bases at J, with 10 bases in the middle. This CDR3 is built from 13 residues. The CDR3 region is CASSLGHLYEQYF. The CDR3 region has the DNA TGTGCCAGCAGTTTGGGACACTTATACGAGCAGTACTTC.

The chain carries TRBV28 and TRBJ1-2; D uncertain. The CDR3 covers 14 residues. V was pared by 4 bases and J by 4 bases, with 13 bases between. Germline CDR1 MDHEN, CDR2 SYDVKM. Here the CDR3 reads CASSSAEEGYGYTF. DNA of the CDR3: TGTGCCAGCAGTTCAGCCGAAGAGGGCTATGGCTACACCTTC.

V is TRBV29-1 and J is TRBJ1-1, with no clear D. The CDR3 loop spans 12 amino acids. CDR1 is SQVTM, CDR2 ANQGSEA, per germline. Deletions cut 8 bases from V and 6 bases from J, with 16 bases between. This CDR3 reads CSPLRGGPEAFF. CDR3 DNA: TGCAGCCCCCTTCGGGGAGGTCCTGAAGCTTTCTTT. Full variable domain (outside the CDR3, taken from reference TRBV29-1 and TRBJ1-1): SAVISQKPSRDICQRGTSLTIQCQVDSQVTMMFWYRQQPGQSLTLIATANQGSEATYESGFVIDKFPISRPNLTFSTLTVSNMSPEDSSIYLCSPLRGGPEAFFGQGTRLTVV.

Here the CDR3 reads CATSVAGVGETQYF. In nucleotides, the CDR3 is TGTGCCACCAGTGTCGCGGGAGTAGGAGAGACCCAGTACTTC. The chain couples TRBV24-1 to TRBJ2-5; TRBD2 matches 7 bases. Germline V CDR1 and CDR2: KGHDR, SFDVKD. The CDR3 extends over 14 amino acids. Trimming at V came to 5 bases and at J to 4 bases, leaving 6 bases not matched to a gene.

The rearrangement uses TRBV18 and TRBJ1-4; D is ambiguous. Germline CDR1 reads KGHSH; CDR2 reads LQKENI. The CDR3 covers 13 residues. Trimming shortened V by 3 bases and J by 8 bases, and 10 bases separated the two germline ends. DNA for the CDR3: TGTGCCAGCTCACCGCGGGATTCCGAAAAACTGTTTTTT. Encoded protein: CASSPRDSEKLFF.

With respect to this clone: Germline is not matched at one junction end, which may reflect a read error. The V gene is TRBV11-3, the J gene TRBJ2-5; D gene ambiguous. The CDR3 consists of 11 residues. Germline V gene lookup returns CDR1 SGHNT and CDR2 YENEEA. CDR3: CASSSQKTQYF. Written as DNA, the CDR3 is TGTGCCAGCAGCTCCCAAAAGACCCAGTACTTC.

The gene calls are TRBV5-1 and TRBJ2-5; possibly TRBD1 for D (6 bases). V was cut by 0 bases and J by 1 base, with 19 bases left in between. There are 18 residues in the CDR3. Germline V lookup: CDR1 SGHRS, CDR2 YFSETQ. The CDR3 nucleotides are TGCGCCAGCAGCTTGGTGGTGGGCTTGGACAGAATCCAAGAGACCCAGTACTTC. It is translated as CASSLVVGLDRIQETQYF.

The chain carries TRBV6-6 and TRBJ2-2, with D perhaps matching TRBD2 (5 bases). This CDR3 region has 16 residues. The germline CDR1 and CDR2 sequences are MNHNY and SVGAGI (reference sequence). The V gene lost 5 bases and the J gene lost 7 bases, with 20 bases spanning the gap. The CDR3, as DNA: TGTGCCAGCAGTAACGTAGTAGGAGGAGCACTCGGGGAGCTGTTTTTT. This codes for CASSNVVGGALGELFF.

The chain has TRBV11-2 and TRBJ1-1; D gene ambiguous. CDR1 SGHAT and CDR2 FQNNGV come from the germline V gene. V dropped 2 bases and J dropped 5 bases, with 9 bases sitting between them. The CDR3 has 13 residues. CDR3 sequence: CASSLSPATEAFF. The CDR3 DNA reads as TGTGCCAGCAGCTTATCCCCGGCGACTGAAGCTTTCTTT.

V gene TRBV9 combines with J gene TRBJ2-5, with D uncertain. Trimming stripped 0 bases from V and 3 bases from J, with 6 bases between. This CDR3 has 13 amino acids. Germline CDR1 SGDLS, CDR2 YYNGEE. CDR3 loop: CASSVGGEETQYF. The DNA for the CDR3 is TGTGCCAGCAGCGTAGGCGGAGAAGAGACCCAGTACTTC.

The chain uses TRBV2 and TRBJ1-4; D not certain. V was cut by 2 bases and J by 3 bases, with 10 bases left in between. Germline V gene data show CDR1 as SNHLY and CDR2 as FYNNEI. CDR3 length: 15 residues. CDR3 region: CASSESPLSNEKLFF. The CDR3 bases are TGTGCCAGCAGTGAATCCCCCCTCTCTAATGAAAAACTGTTTTTT.